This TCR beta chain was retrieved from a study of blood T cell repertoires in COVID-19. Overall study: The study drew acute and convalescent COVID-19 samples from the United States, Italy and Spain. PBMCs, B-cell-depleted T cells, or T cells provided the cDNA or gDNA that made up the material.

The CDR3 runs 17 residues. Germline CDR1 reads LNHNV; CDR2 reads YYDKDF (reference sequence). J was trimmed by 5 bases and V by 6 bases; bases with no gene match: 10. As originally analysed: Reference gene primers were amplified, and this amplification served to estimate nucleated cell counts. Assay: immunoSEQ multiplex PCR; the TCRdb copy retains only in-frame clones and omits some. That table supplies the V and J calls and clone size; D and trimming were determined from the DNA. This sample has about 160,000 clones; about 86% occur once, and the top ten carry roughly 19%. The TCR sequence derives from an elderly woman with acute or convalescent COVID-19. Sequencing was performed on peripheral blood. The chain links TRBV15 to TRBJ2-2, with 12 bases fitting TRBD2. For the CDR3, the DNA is TGTGCCACCAGGCCGACTAGCGGGAGAGTCTGGACCGGGGAGCTGTTTTTT. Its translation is CATRPTSGRVWTGELFF.